One and the same sample provided the 5 T cell receptor beta chains below, sequenced in a study of blood T cell repertoires in COVID-19. Only in-frame clones appear in the TCRdb table, and some are missing; sequencing was by immunoSEQ multiplex PCR. The sample has 55,000 to 75,000 clones; about 88% are singletons. Source material: peripheral blood. The receptors originated from a human donor with active COVID-19. The donor label of this sample is uncertain.

This sequence joins TRBV25-1 and TRBJ2-5; a weak D match, TRBD1 (5 bases). V dropped 6 bases and J dropped 4 bases, with 12 bases sitting between them. The germline V gene has CDR1 MGHDK and CDR2 SYGVNS. This CDR3 is 13 amino acids long. Here the CDR3 reads CASRKRGAETQYF. The CDR3 coding sequence is TGTGCCAGCAGGAAAAGGGGCGCAGAGACCCAGTACTTC.

V is TRBV4-2 and J is TRBJ1-1; D may be TRBD1 (6 bases). The length of the CDR3 is 15 residues. Germline CDR1 LGHNA, CDR2 YNFKEQ. Trimming removed 5 bases from V and 5 bases from J, with 18 bases in between. The CDR3 DNA reads as TGTGCCAGCAGCTCAACAGGGAGCCCCCTGACTGAAGCTTTCTTT. Translating it yields CASSSTGSPLTEAFF.

The chain couples TRBV28 to TRBJ2-3, with TRBD2 as a possible D gene (5 bases). Trimming took off 3 bases at V and 3 bases at J, with 22 bases between the two ends. Germline CDR1 is MDHEN and CDR2 is SYDVKM. CDR3 length: 18 amino acids. The CDR3 sequence is CASSFPGRRAHGTDTQYF. CDR3 coding DNA: TGTGCCAGCAGTTTTCCGGGGAGAAGGGCACATGGGACAGATACGCAGTATTTT.

This sequence joins TRBV27 and TRBJ2-6; D is unclear. This CDR3 has 16 amino acids. Germline V gene sequence: CDR1 MNHEY, CDR2 SMNVEV (reference sequence). V gave up 2 bases and J gave up 0 bases, with 8 bases separating them. CDR3 loop: CASSLKSSSGANVLTF. CDR3 DNA: TGTGCCAGCAGTTTAAAGAGTAGCTCTGGGGCCAACGTCCTGACTTTC.

The chain couples TRBV2 to TRBJ2-7, with 10 nucleotides matching TRBD1. The CDR3 consists of 14 residues. After removal of 8 bases from V and 2 bases from J, the junction contained 6 bases not matched to a gene. CDR1 SNHLY and CDR2 FYNNEI come from the germline V gene. CDR3 in DNA: TGTGCCAGCCTAAGGGACAGGGGTCCCTACGAGCAGTACTTC. Translated: CASLRDRGPYEQYF. Looking up the rest from reference TRBV2 and TRBJ2-7 gives the full variable domain: EPEVTQTPSHQVTQMGQEVILRCVPISNHLYFYWYRQILGQKVEFLVSFYNNEISEKSEIFDDQFSVERPDGSNFTLKIRSTKLEDSAMYFCASLRDRGPYEQYFGPGTRLTVT.